Listed below are T cell receptor beta chains from one sample, sequenced in a study of shared clonotypes between healthy human individuals. The assay was immunoSEQ multiplex PCR, and TCRdb's table has in-frame clones only and misses some. Of a few million clones listed, roughly 93% are singletons. Sequencing was performed on naive CD4+ T cells from PBMCs. The receptors derive from a man aged 18 to 30 in good health. Some clones in this sample may be carry-over from other donors' samples. Both conserved end residues are part of each CDR3. The D gene is left open where the match is weak. Some rows have no size entry. The others give once, few or many, or a class for an expanded clone.

v_call	j_call	d_call	clone_size	cdr3_aa	cdr3_nt
TRBV11-2	TRBJ2-7	.	.	CASSLDYTYEQYF	TGTGCCAGCAGCTTAGACTATACCTACGAGCAGTACTTC
TRBV11-2	TRBJ1-1	.	.	CASSSGLNTEAFF	TGTGCCAGCAGCTCTGGACTAAACACTGAAGCTTTCTTT
TRBV19	TRBJ1-1	.	.	CASTRTGRETEAFF	TGTGCCAGTACCCGAACAGGGAGAGAGACTGAAGCTTTCTTT
TRBV7-2	TRBJ1-4	.	.	CASSSSQGANEKLFF	TGTGCCAGCAGCTCCTCGCAGGGAGCTAATGAAAAACTGTTTTTT
TRBV5-1	TRBJ2-7	.	.	CASSPSGPNYEQYF	TGCGCCAGCAGCCCCTCGGGACCAAACTACGAGCAGTACTTC
TRBV28	TRBJ2-7	TRBD1	.	CASRNPGTGSHEQYF	TGTGCCAGCAGAAACCCCGGGACAGGGTCCCACGAGCAGTACTTC
TRBV5-1	TRBJ2-1	.	.	CASTLGGLQNNEQFF	TGCGCCAGCACCCTCGGAGGGCTGCAGAATAATGAGCAGTTCTTC
TRBV25-1	TRBJ2-1	TRBD2	.	CASSESGSTEQFF	TGTGCCAGCAGTGAAAGCGGGAGTACTGAGCAGTTCTTC
TRBV7-6	TRBJ1-1	.	.	CASSLAPTGNTEAFF	TGTGCCAGCAGCTTAGCGCCCACAGGGAACACTGAAGCTTTCTTT
TRBV5-6	TRBJ2-1	.	.	CASSLGQGNYEQFF	TGTGCCAGCAGCTTGGGGCAGGGCAACTATGAGCAGTTCTTC
TRBV29-1	TRBJ2-5	.	.	CSVEDYLGETQYF	TGCAGCGTTGAAGATTATCTGGGGGAGACCCAGTACTTC
TRBV5-1	TRBJ2-7	.	.	CASSISGGTYEQYF	TGCGCCAGCAGTATTAGCGGAGGGACCTACGAGCAGTACTTC
TRBV5-1	TRBJ1-2	.	.	CASSLADRGNYGYTF	TGCGCCAGCAGCTTGGCCGATCGGGGTAACTATGGCTACACCTTC
TRBV27	TRBJ1-2	.	.	CASGIWARGYTF	TGTGCCAGCGGTATTTGGGCTCGCGGCTACACCTTC
TRBV25-1	TRBJ1-4	TRBD1	.	CASSNDRGGEKLFF	TGTGCCAGCAGTAACGACAGGGGGGGTGAAAAACTGTTTTTT
TRBV9	TRBJ2-1	TRBD2	.	CASSVSGESFYNEQFF	TGTGCCAGCAGCGTAAGCGGGGAATCCTTTTACAATGAGCAGTTCTTC
TRBV7-3	TRBJ2-7	.	once	CASSSQAGSSYEQYF	TGTGCCAGCAGCTCCCAGGCCGGGAGCTCCTACGAGCAGTACTTC
TRBV6-6	TRBJ1-2	.	.	CASQTGPREEYGYTF	TGTGCCAGCCAAACCGGGCCCAGGGAGGAATATGGCTACACCTTC
TRBV5-1	TRBJ2-1	TRBD1	.	CASSSFPGQGYNEQFF	TGCGCCAGCAGCTCCTTCCCCGGACAGGGGTACAATGAGCAGTTCTTC
TRBV5-1	TRBJ2-2	.	.	CASSFQLGELFF	TGCGCCAGCAGCTTCCAGCTCGGGGAGCTGTTTTTT
TRBV11-3	TRBJ2-2	TRBD2	.	CASSTPIPGLVNTGELFF	TGTGCCAGCAGCACCCCAATCCCGGGACTAGTGAACACCGGGGAGCTGTTTTTT
TRBV11-2	TRBJ2-1	TRBD2	.	CASSFRLAGGGNEQFF	TGTGCCAGCAGCTTTAGACTAGCGGGAGGTGGGAATGAGCAGTTCTTC
TRBV5-1	TRBJ2-1	.	.	CASSLSVPYNEQFF	TGCGCCAGCAGCTTGTCCGTACCTTACAATGAGCAGTTCTTC
TRBV11-3	TRBJ1-2	.	.	CASSLAMIDRKYGYTF	TGTGCCAGCAGCTTAGCCATGATAGACAGAAAGTATGGCTACACCTTC
TRBV28	TRBJ1-4	.	once	CASSLGNEKLFF	TGTGCCAGCAGTTTGGGGAATGAAAAACTGTTTTTT
TRBV5-6	TRBJ2-3	TRBD1	.	CASSRDRAGDTQYF	TGTGCCAGCAGCCGGGACAGGGCAGGGGATACGCAGTATTTT
TRBV9	TRBJ2-1	.	.	CASSVASGPSSEQFF	TGTGCCAGCAGCGTAGCTTCTGGGCCCTCTTCTGAGCAGTTCTTC
TRBV18	TRBJ2-6	TRBD2	.	CASSPLSGSMSGANVLTF	TGTGCCAGCTCACCTCTGAGCGGGAGTATGTCTGGGGCCAACGTCCTGACTTTC
TRBV10-3	TRBJ2-7	.	.	CAISESAGQTYEQYF	TGTGCCATCAGTGAGTCCGCAGGTCAGACCTACGAGCAGTACTTC
TRBV7-2	TRBJ2-3	.	once	CASSLDRRIRDTQYF	TGTGCCAGCAGCTTAGACAGGAGGATAAGAGATACGCAGTATTTT
TRBV9	TRBJ2-4	TRBD1	.	CASSATVSGGNIQYF	TGTGCCAGCAGCGCGACTGTTTCAGGGGGAAACATTCAGTACTTC
TRBV5-1	TRBJ2-4	.	.	CASSPGVIGDIQYF	TGCGCCAGCAGCCCGGGAGTTATCGGGGACATTCAGTACTTC
TRBV18	TRBJ2-7	TRBD2	.	CASSRGGYEQYF	TGTGCCAGCTCACGGGGGGGCTACGAGCAGTACTTC
TRBV6-6	TRBJ1-4	.	.	CASSSPIGLNEKLFF	TGTGCCAGCAGTTCCCCAATCGGGTTGAATGAAAAACTGTTTTTT
TRBV2	TRBJ2-7	TRBD2	.	CASSEVGLAGGGSYEQYF	TGTGCCAGCAGTGAAGTCGGTCTAGCGGGAGGAGGAAGCTACGAGCAGTACTTC
TRBV5-1	TRBJ2-3	.	.	CASSLGLTDTQYF	TGCGCCAGCAGCTTGGGACTAACCGATACGCAGTATTTT
TRBV20-1	TRBJ1-1	TRBD1	.	CRGQENTEAFF	TGCAGGGGACAGGAGAACACTGAAGCTTTCTTT
TRBV25-1	TRBJ1-5	TRBD1	.	CASSDAGGGQPQHF	TGTGCCAGCAGTGATGCAGGGGGCGGTCAGCCCCAGCATTTT
TRBV28	TRBJ2-1	TRBD2	.	CASTTRKREGRGEQFF	TGTGCCAGCACCACGCGAAAGCGGGAGGGCCGCGGTGAGCAGTTCTTC
TRBV7-9	TRBJ1-1	TRBD1	.	CASSLGQGVVTEAFF	TGTGCCAGCAGCCTAGGACAGGGGGTGGTCACTGAAGCTTTCTTT
TRBV4-1	TRBJ2-7	.	.	CASSQGDNRYEQYF	TGCGCCAGCAGCCAAGGGGATAATAGGTACGAGCAGTACTTC
TRBV11-3	TRBJ2-2	.	.	CASSRTRNTGELFF	TGTGCCAGCAGCAGGACTCGGAACACCGGGGAGCTGTTTTTT
TRBV5-6	TRBJ1-2	.	.	CASSPDSVGGYTF	TGTGCCAGCAGCCCGGACAGCGTGGGAGGCTACACCTTC
TRBV30	TRBJ2-5	.	.	CAWSPLAWGTQYF	TGTGCCTGGAGTCCACTCGCCTGGGGGACCCAGTACTTC
TRBV29-1	TRBJ2-1	TRBD2	.	CSVASGRSVNEQFF	TGCAGCGTGGCTAGCGGGAGGTCCGTCAATGAGCAGTTCTTC
TRBV11-3	TRBJ1-1	.	.	CASSLSGRNTEAFF	TGTGCCAGCAGCTTGTCAGGGAGGAACACTGAAGCTTTCTTT
TRBV7-9	TRBJ1-2	.	.	CASSLSNSWGFGYTF	TGTGCCAGCAGCTTATCGAACAGCTGGGGTTTTGGCTACACCTTC
TRBV5-1	TRBJ1-2	.	.	CASRDGGNYGYTF	TGCGCCAGCAGGGACGGGGGGAACTATGGCTACACCTTC
TRBV28	TRBJ2-5	.	once	CASSFIYRDQETQYF	TGTGCCAGCAGTTTTATATACAGGGACCAAGAGACCCAGTACTTC
TRBV12-5	TRBJ1-2	.	.	CASGRSGIYGYTF	TGTGCTAGTGGCCGCTCCGGGATCTATGGCTACACCTTC
TRBV14	TRBJ1-4	.	.	CASSQGFFNEKLFF	TGTGCCAGCAGCCAAGGATTCTTTAATGAAAAACTGTTTTTT
TRBV5-1	TRBJ2-5	TRBD2	.	CASSLASSGEETQYF	TGCGCCAGCAGCTTGGCGTCTAGCGGGGAAGAGACCCAGTACTTC